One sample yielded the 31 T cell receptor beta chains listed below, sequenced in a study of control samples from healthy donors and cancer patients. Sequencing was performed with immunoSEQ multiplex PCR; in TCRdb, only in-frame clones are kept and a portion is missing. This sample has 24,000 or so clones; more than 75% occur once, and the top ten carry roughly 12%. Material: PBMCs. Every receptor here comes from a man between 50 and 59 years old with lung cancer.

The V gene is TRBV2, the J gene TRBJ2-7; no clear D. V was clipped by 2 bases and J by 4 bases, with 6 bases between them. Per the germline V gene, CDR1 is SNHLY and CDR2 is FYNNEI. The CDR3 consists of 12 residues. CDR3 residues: CASSETGYEQYF. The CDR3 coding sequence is TGTGCCAGCAGTGAAACTGGGTACGAGCAGTACTTC. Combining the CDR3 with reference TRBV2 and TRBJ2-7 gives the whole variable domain EPEVTQTPSHQVTQMGQEVILRCVPISNHLYFYWYRQILGQKVEFLVSFYNNEISEKSEIFDDQFSVERPDGSNFTLKIRSTKLEDSAMYFCASSETGYEQYFGPGTRLTVT.

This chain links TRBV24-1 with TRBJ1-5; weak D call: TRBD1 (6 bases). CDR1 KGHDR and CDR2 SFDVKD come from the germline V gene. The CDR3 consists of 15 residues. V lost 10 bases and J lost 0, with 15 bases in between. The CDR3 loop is CATFSHRDSNQPQHF. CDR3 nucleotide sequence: TGTGCCACTTTTTCTCACAGGGATAGCAATCAGCCCCAGCATTTT.

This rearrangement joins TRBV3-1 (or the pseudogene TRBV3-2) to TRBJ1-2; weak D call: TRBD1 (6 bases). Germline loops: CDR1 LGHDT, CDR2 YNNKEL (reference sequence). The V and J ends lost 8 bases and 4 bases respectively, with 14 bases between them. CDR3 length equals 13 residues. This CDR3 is CASRDKGGYGYTF. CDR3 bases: TGTGCCAGCCGGGACAAAGGAGGCTATGGCTACACCTTC.

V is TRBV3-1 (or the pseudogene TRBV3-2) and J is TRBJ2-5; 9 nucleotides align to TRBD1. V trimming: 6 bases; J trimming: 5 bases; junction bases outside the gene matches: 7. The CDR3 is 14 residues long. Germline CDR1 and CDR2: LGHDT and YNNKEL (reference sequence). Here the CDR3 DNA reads TGTGCCAGCAGGGGACAGGGAAAAACTGAGACCCAGTACTTC. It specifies CASRGQGKTETQYF.

CDR3 coding DNA: TGTGCCAGTAGTCGCACCTCCGAAGCTTTCTTT. Encoded protein: CASSRTSEAFF. The chain joins TRBV19 to TRBJ1-1; D is ambiguous. Trimming pared 5 bases from V and 8 bases from J, leaving 9 bases between. The CDR3 is 11 residues long. Germline V gene data show CDR1 as LNHDA and CDR2 as SQIVND (reference sequence).

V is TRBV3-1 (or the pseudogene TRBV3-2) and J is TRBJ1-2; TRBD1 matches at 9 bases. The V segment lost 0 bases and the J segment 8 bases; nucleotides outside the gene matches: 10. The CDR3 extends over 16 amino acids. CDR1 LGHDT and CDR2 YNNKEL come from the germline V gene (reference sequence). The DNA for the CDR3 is TGTGCCAGCAGCCAAGATTTGGACAGGGGAGTGAAGGGCTACACCTTC. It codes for CASSQDLDRGVKGYTF.

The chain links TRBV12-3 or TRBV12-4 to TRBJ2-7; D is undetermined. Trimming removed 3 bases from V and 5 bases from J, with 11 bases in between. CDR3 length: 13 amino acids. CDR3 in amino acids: CASSFDSADEQYF. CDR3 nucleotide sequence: TGTGCCAGCAGTTTTGATTCTGCGGACGAGCAGTACTTC.

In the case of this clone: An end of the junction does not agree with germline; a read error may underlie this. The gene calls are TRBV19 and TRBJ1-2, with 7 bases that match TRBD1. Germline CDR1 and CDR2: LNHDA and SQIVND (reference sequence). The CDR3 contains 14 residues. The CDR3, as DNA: TGTGCAAGTAGTAATTGGGACAGAGCTATTGGCTACACCTTC. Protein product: CASSNWDRAIGYTF.

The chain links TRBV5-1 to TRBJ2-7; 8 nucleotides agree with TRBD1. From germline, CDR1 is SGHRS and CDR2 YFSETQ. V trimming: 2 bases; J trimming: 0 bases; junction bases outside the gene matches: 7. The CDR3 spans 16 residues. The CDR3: CASSFGDRGFSYEQYF. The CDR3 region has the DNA TGCGCCAGCAGCTTCGGTGACAGGGGTTTCTCCTACGAGCAGTACTTC.

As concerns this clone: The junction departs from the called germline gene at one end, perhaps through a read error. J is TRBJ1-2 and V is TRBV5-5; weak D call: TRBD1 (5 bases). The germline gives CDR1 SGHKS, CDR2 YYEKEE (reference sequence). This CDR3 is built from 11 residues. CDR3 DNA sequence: TGTGCCAGCAGCTTCCCCGACAGAATCAGCTTC. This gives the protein CASSFPDRISF.

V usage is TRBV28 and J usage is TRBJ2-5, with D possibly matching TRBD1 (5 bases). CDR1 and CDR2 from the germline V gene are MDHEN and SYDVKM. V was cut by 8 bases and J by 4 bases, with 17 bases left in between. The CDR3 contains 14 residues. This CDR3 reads CASRLRQTGETQYF. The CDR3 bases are TGTGCCAGCCGCTTGAGACAGACGGGAGAGACCCAGTACTTC.

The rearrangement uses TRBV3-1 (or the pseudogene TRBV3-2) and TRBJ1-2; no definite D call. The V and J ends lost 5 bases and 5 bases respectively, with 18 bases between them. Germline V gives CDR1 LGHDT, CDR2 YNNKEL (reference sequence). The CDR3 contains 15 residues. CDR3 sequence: CASSSRGITAYGYTF. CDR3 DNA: TGTGCCAGCAGCTCCCGAGGGATCACCGCATATGGCTACACCTTC.

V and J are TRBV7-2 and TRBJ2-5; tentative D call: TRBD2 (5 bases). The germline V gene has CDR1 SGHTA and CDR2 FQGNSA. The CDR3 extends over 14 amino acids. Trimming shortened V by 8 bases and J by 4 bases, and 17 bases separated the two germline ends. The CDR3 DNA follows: TGTGCCAGCTCCCGCGGGCCGACGGGAGAGACCCAGTACTTC. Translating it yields CASSRGPTGETQYF.

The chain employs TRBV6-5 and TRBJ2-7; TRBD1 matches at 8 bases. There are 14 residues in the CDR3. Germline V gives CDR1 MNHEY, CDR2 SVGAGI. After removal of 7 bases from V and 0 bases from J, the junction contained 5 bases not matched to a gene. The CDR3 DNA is TGTGCCAGCATCAGGACAGGGAGCTCCTACGAGCAGTACTTC. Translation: CASIRTGSSYEQYF.

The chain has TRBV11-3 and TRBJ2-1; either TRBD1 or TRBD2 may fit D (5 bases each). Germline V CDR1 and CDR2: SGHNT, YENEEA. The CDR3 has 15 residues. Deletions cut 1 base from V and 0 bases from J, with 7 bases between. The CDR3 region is CASSLGGDSYNEQFF. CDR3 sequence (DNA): TGTGCCAGCAGCTTAGGAGGGGACTCCTACAATGAGCAGTTCTTC.

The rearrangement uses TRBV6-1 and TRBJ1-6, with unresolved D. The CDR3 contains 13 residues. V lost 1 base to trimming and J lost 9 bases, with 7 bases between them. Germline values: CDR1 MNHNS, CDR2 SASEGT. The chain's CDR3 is CASSEEVGSPLHF. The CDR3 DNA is TGTGCCAGCAGTGAAGAAGTGGGTTCACCCCTCCACTTT.

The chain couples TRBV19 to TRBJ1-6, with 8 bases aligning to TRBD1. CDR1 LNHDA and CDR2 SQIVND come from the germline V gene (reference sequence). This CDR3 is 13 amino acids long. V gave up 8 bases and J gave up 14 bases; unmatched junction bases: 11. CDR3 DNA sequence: TGTGCCAGTTCGACAGGGGACAGTTGGGCCCTCCACTTT. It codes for CASSTGDSWALHF.

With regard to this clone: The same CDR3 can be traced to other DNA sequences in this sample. CDR3 protein: CASSQEGGLYGYTF. The CDR3 nucleotides read TGCGCCAGCAGCCAGGAAGGGGGCCTCTATGGCTACACCTTC. J is TRBJ1-2 and V is TRBV4-3; 7 nucleotides align to TRBD1. The CDR3 has 14 amino acids. V dropped 3 bases and J dropped 4; count of bases not matched to a gene: 5. Germline CDR1 and CDR2: LGHNA and YSLEER.

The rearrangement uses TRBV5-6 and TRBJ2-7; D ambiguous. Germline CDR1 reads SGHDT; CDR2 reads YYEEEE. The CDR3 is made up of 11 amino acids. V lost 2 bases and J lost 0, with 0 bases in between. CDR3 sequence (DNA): TGTGCCAGCAGCTTCTCCTACGAGCAGTACTTC. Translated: CASSFSYEQYF.

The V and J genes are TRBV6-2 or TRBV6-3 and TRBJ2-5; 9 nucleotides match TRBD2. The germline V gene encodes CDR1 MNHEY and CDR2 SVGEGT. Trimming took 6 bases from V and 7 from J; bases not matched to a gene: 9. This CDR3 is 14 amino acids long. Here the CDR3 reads CASSLKGAGGTQYF. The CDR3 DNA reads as TGTGCCAGCAGCCTAAAGGGAGCGGGGGGGACCCAGTACTTC.

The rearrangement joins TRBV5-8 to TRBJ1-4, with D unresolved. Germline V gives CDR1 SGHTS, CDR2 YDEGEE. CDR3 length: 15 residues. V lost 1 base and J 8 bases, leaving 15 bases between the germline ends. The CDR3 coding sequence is TGTGCCAGCAGCTTGAACGGGCCGGCGGGAGAAAAACTGTTTTTT. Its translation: CASSLNGPAGEKLFF.

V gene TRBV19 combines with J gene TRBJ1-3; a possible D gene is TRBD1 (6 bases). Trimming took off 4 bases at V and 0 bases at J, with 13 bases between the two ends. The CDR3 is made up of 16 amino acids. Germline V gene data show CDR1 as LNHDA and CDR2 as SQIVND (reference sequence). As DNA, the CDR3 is TGTGCCAGTAGTACAACAGGGAACCCCTCTGGAAACACCATATATTTT. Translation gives CASSTTGNPSGNTIYF.

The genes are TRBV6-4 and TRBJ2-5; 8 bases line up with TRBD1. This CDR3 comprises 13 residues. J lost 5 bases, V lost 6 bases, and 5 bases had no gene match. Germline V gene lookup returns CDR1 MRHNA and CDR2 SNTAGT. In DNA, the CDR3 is TGTGCCAGCAGCCCGACAGGGGATGAGACCCAGTACTTC. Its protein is CASSPTGDETQYF.

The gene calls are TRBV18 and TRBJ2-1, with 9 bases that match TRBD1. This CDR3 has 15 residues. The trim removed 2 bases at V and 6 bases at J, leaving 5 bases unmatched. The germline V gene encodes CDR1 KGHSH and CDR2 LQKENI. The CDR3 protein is CASSPRDRARNEQFF. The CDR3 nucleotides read TGTGCCAGCTCACCAAGGGACAGGGCCCGCAATGAGCAGTTCTTC.

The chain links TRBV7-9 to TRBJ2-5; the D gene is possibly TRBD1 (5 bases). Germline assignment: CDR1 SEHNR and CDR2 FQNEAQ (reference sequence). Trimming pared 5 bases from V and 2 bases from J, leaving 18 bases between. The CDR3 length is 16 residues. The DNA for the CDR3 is TGTGCCAGCAGCACCTACGTGACAGTAAATCAAGAGACCCAGTACTTC. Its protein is CASSTYVTVNQETQYF.

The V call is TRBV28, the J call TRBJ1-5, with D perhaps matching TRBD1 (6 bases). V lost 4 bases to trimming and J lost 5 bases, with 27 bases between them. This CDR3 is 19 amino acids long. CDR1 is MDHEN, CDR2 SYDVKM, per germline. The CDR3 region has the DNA TGTGCCAGCAGTTCCCTAACCCCCTTTTTCAGGGGACTCCATCAGCCCCAGCATTTT. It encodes CASSSLTPFFRGLHQPQHF.

The CDR3 DNA is TGCGCCAGCAGTGAGTCGAGGGCTACTGAAGCTTTCTTT. Its translation: CASSESRATEAFF. The chain carries TRBV10-1 and TRBJ1-1; D remains ambiguous. In germline, CDR1 is WNHNN, CDR2 SYGVQD (reference sequence). The CDR3 extends over 13 amino acids. With 0 bases removed from V and 5 bases from J, the gap between germline ends came to 7 bases.

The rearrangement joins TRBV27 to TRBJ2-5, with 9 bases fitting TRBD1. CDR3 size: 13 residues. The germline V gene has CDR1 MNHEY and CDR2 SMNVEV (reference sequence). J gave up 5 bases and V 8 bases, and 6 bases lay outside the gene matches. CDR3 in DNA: TGTGCCAGCCGCAGACAGGGGGGGGAGACCCAGTACTTC. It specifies CASRRQGGETQYF.

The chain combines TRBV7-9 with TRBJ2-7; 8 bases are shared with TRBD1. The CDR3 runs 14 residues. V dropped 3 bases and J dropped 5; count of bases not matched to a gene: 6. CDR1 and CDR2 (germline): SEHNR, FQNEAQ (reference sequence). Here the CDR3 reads CASSFWTGFNEQYF. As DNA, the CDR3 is TGTGCCAGCAGCTTCTGGACAGGGTTCAACGAGCAGTACTTC.

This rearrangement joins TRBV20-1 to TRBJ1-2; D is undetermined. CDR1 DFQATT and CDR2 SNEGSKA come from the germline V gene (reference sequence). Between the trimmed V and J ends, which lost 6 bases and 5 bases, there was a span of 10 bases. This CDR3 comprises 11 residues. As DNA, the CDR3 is TGCAGTGCCCGGCAAGGGTATGGCTACACCTTC. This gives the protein CSARQGYGYTF.

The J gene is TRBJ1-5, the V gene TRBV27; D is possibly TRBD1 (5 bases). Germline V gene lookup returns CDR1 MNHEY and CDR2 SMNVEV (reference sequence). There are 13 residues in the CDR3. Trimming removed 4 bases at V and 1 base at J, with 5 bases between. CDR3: CASSWGSNQPQHF. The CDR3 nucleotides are TGTGCCAGCAGTTGGGGGAGCAATCAGCCCCAGCATTTT.